These 10 T cell receptor beta chains were all obtained from the same sample, sequenced in a study of T cell responses to AZD1222 COVID-19 vaccine. The protocol was immunoSEQ multiplex PCR, while the TCRdb copy is restricted to in-frame clones and leaves out a portion. Among approximately 100,000 clones listed, about nine tenths were seen once. The source material was peripheral blood, sampled on day 0 of AZD1222 vaccination. These receptors all come from an adult in good health.

V is TRBV9 and J is TRBJ2-2, with D possibly TRBD1 on 6 matching bases. The germline CDR1 and CDR2 sequences are SGDLS and YYNGEE. Deletions cut 1 base from V and 0 bases from J, with 13 bases between. The CDR3 spans 17 residues. The CDR3 sequence: CASSVIFTGTNTGELFF. The CDR3 DNA is TGTGCCAGCAGCGTAATTTTTACAGGGACGAACACCGGGGAGCTGTTTTTT. Based on the CDR3 plus reference TRBV9 and TRBJ2-2, the full variable domain is DSGVTQTPKHLITATGQRVTLRCSPRSGDLSVYWYQQSLDQGLQFLIQYYNGEERAKGNILERFSAQQFPDLHSELNLSSLELGDSALYFCASSVIFTGTNTGELFFGEGSRLTVL.

The chain links TRBV30 to TRBJ1-4, with 8 positions matching TRBD1. The germline V gene encodes CDR1 GTSNPN and CDR2 SVGIG (reference sequence). The CDR3 runs to 14 residues. The V and J ends lost 4 bases and 5 bases, in that order; junction bases with no gene match: 6. CDR3 nucleotide sequence: TGTGCCTGGACTCAGACAGGGGCAAATGAAAAACTGTTTTTT. Translation gives CAWTQTGANEKLFF.

The CDR3 reads CAWGEQEISGNTIYF. CDR3 in DNA: TGTGCCTGGGGAGAACAGGAGATCTCTGGAAACACCATATATTTT. This chain connects TRBV30 to TRBJ1-3; possibly TRBD1 for D (5 bases). In germline, CDR1 is GTSNPN, CDR2 SVGIG (reference sequence). The V and J ends lost 5 bases and 0 bases respectively, with 14 bases between them. This CDR3 spans 15 amino acids.

The chain carries TRBV30 and TRBJ1-3, with TRBD1 as a possible D gene (6 bases). Looked up from germline, CDR1 is GTSNPN and CDR2 is SVGIG (reference sequence). This CDR3 contains 14 residues. Trimming shortened V by 5 bases and J by 0 bases, and 11 bases separated the two germline ends. Here the CDR3 reads CAWDRSVSGNTIYF. The CDR3 nucleotides read TGTGCCTGGGACAGGAGCGTCTCTGGAAACACCATATATTTT.

The chain carries TRBV12-3 or TRBV12-4 and TRBJ2-7; TRBD1 matches 8 bases. The V segment lost 8 bases and the J segment 4 bases; nucleotides outside the gene matches: 4. The CDR3 is 12 amino acids. CDR3 sequence: CASRTGMYEQYF. For the CDR3, the DNA is TGTGCCAGCCGGACAGGGATGTACGAGCAGTACTTC.

The chain uses TRBV5-6 and TRBJ2-7; no clear D. The germline gives CDR1 SGHDT, CDR2 YYEEEE. CDR3 length: 14 amino acids. V lost 0 bases and J 2 bases, leaving 9 bases between the germline ends. DNA of the CDR3: TGTGCCAGCAGCTTGGGACCAGCAACCTACGAGCAGTACTTC. Amino acids: CASSLGPATYEQYF. Variable domain in full (rest from reference TRBV5-6 and TRBJ2-7): DAGVTQSPTHLIKTRGQQVTLRCSPKSGHDTVSWYQQALGQGPQFIFQYYEEEERQRGNFPDRFSGHQFPNYSSELNVNALLLGDSALYLCASSLGPATYEQYFGPGTRLTVT.

The chain is built from TRBV7-3 and TRBJ2-1; TRBD2 matches at 10 bases. CDR1 is SGHTA and CDR2 is FQGTGA in the germline V gene. The CDR3 loop spans 18 amino acids. V trimming: 5 bases; J trimming: 2 bases; junction bases outside the gene matches: 12. The CDR3 is CASSPKGSAGGPYNEQFF. The DNA of the CDR3 is TGTGCCAGCAGCCCAAAGGGTTCAGCGGGGGGGCCCTACAATGAGCAGTTCTTC.

This rearrangement joins TRBV9 to TRBJ2-5, with D possibly matching TRBD1 (7 bases). CDR3 length: 16 residues. Germline-derived CDR1 and CDR2 are SGDLS and YYNGEE. Trimming pared 3 bases from V and 4 bases from J, leaving 19 bases between. CDR3 amino acids: CASSATGDSVLETQYF. Written as DNA, the CDR3 is TGTGCCAGCAGCGCAACAGGGGACTCCGTACTAGAGACCCAGTACTTC.

The V and J genes are TRBV29-1 and TRBJ2-5; 7 bases line up with TRBD1. Germline V gene lookup returns CDR1 SQVTM and CDR2 ANQGSEA. Trimming at V came to 5 bases and at J to 3 bases, leaving 6 bases not matched to a gene. The CDR3 contains 13 residues. CDR3 amino acids: CSVTGTDEETQYF. In nucleotides, the CDR3 is TGCAGCGTTACCGGGACAGATGAAGAGACCCAGTACTTC.

This clone was recorded only once. This chain uses TRBV2 with TRBJ1-4; D is unclear. From germline, CDR1 is SNHLY and CDR2 FYNNEI. CDR3 size: 12 residues. The V end was cut by 8 bases, the J end by 7 bases, with 11 bases between. The CDR3 reads CASRREGEKLFF. The DNA for the CDR3 is TGTGCCAGCCGGCGGGAAGGTGAAAAACTGTTTTTT.